The 15 T cell receptor beta chains below come from one sample, sequenced in a study of shared clonotypes between healthy human individuals. Here immunoSEQ multiplex PCR was the method, and the copy in TCRdb shows in-frame clones only, minus some. The table lists some 1.1 million clones, approximately 80% of them singletons, with 0.89% in the top ten. The specimen was memory CD4+ T cells from PBMCs. The subset here: CD45RA-negative fraction. These receptors originate from a man younger than 35 in good health. Some clones in this sample may be carry-over from other donors' samples.

Only a few counts were recorded for this clone. The J gene is TRBJ2-2, the V gene TRBV2, with 7 bases matching TRBD1. Looked up from germline, CDR1 is SNHLY and CDR2 is FYNNEI. The CDR3 contains 13 residues. V lost 10 bases and J lost 7; bases outside the gene matches: 9. The chain's CDR3 is CATRTGRVGELFF. The CDR3 DNA reads TGTGCCACAAGGACAGGTCGGGTCGGGGAGCTGTTTTTT.

This clone has at least ten counts. This chain connects TRBV7-3 to TRBJ1-2; 7 nucleotides agree with TRBD1. From germline, CDR1 is SGHTA and CDR2 FQGTGA. J gave up 4 bases and V 5 bases, and 13 bases lay outside the gene matches. CDR3 length equals 16 residues. For the CDR3, the DNA is TGTGCCAGCAGCCCAAGCGGGGCAGGGGGGAGCTATGGCTACACCTTC. It yields the protein CASSPSGAGGSYGYTF.

This clone has a handful of counts. The rearrangement joins TRBV7-2 to TRBJ2-5; 8 positions agree with TRBD2. Germline CDR1 SGHTA, CDR2 FQGNSA. Trimming took 1 base from V and 7 from J; bases not matched to a gene: 5. CDR3 length equals 14 residues. CDR3 region: CASSLDGRGGTQYF. Here the CDR3 DNA reads TGTGCCAGCAGCTTAGACGGGAGGGGTGGGACCCAGTACTTC.

The gene calls are TRBV15 and TRBJ2-3, with D unclear. This CDR3 is 14 amino acids long. The V end lost 2 bases, the J end lost 6 bases, and 12 bases lay between the germline ends. Germline V lookup: CDR1 LNHNV, CDR2 YYDKDF (reference sequence). The CDR3 loop is CATSRWRSMDTQYF. CDR3 sequence (DNA): TGTGCCACCAGCAGATGGCGAAGTATGGATACGCAGTATTTT.

V is TRBV7-9 and J is TRBJ2-1; D ambiguous. The V end was cut by 1 base, the J end by 2 bases, with 12 bases between. The CDR3 is 16 residues long. Germline CDR1 reads SEHNR; CDR2 reads FQNEAQ (reference sequence). CDR3: CASSLETLYTYNEQFF. CDR3 sequence (DNA): TGTGCCAGCAGCTTAGAGACTTTATACACCTACAATGAGCAGTTCTTC.

A note on this clone: The sample holds other DNA sequences that translate to the same CDR3. The rearrangement uses TRBV19 and TRBJ1-1, with D hard to call. CDR3 length: 14 amino acids. CDR1 is LNHDA, CDR2 SQIVND, per germline (reference sequence). V dropped 1 base and J dropped 0 bases, with 6 bases sitting between them. CDR3 nucleotide sequence: TGTGCCAGTAGTATAGTAGGTCTGAACACTGAAGCTTTCTTT. Translating gives CASSIVGLNTEAFF.

The gene calls are TRBV9 and TRBJ1-5; TRBD1 matches 11 bases. CDR3 size: 17 residues. V lost 2 bases to trimming and J lost 0 bases; unmatched junction nucleotides: 4. CDR1 is SGDLS, CDR2 YYNGEE, per germline. DNA for the CDR3: TGTGCCAGCAGCGTTGGGACAGGGGGATATAGCAATCAGCCCCAGCATTTT. This gives the protein CASSVGTGGYSNQPQHF.

V gene TRBV11-3 combines with J gene TRBJ2-1, with D unclear. V lost 1 base, J lost 2 bases, and 9 bases lay in between. Germline V gives CDR1 SGHNT, CDR2 YENEEA. The CDR3 runs to 15 residues. CDR3 amino acids: CASSLGSATYNEQFF. CDR3 DNA: TGTGCCAGCAGCTTAGGTAGTGCCACCTACAATGAGCAGTTCTTC.

The J gene is TRBJ2-7, the V gene TRBV29-1, with 7 bases matching TRBD2. With V trimmed by 3 bases and J by 4 bases, 12 bases remained unmatched. The CDR3 runs to 15 residues. Germline loops: CDR1 SQVTM, CDR2 ANQGSEA. In nucleotides, the CDR3 is TGCAGCGTTGAGCTCCTAACGGGAGGACGATACGAGCAGTACTTC. Residues: CSVELLTGGRYEQYF.

V gene TRBV18 combines with J gene TRBJ2-7; tentative D call: TRBD2 (6 bases). Trimming shortened V by 1 base and J by 4 bases, and 17 bases separated the two germline ends. In germline, CDR1 is KGHSH, CDR2 LQKENI. The CDR3 is made up of 16 amino acids. The CDR3 DNA sequence: TGTGCCAGCTCACCACGTTTGACGGGAGTCGTTTACGAGCAGTACTTC. This codes for CASSPRLTGVVYEQYF.

J is TRBJ2-7 and V is TRBV14; the D call may be TRBD1 or TRBD2 (5 bases each). The germline V gene encodes CDR1 SGHDN and CDR2 FVKESK. V lost 4 bases to trimming and J lost 5 bases, with 12 bases between them. The CDR3 contains 13 residues. For the CDR3, the DNA is TGTGCCAGCAGCCCCATATGGGGGAACGAGCAGTACTTC. It codes for CASSPIWGNEQYF.

The gene calls are TRBV27 and TRBJ2-1, with D hard to call. Trimming left V 3 bases short and J 4 bases short, with 7 bases between. Germline CDR1 MNHEY, CDR2 SMNVEV (reference sequence). CDR3 size: 13 residues. CDR3 in amino acids: CASSFPGYNEQFF. DNA for the CDR3: TGTGCCAGCAGTTTTCCTGGGTACAATGAGCAGTTCTTC.

This chain links TRBV5-8 with TRBJ1-1; D call uncertain. Between the trimmed V and J ends, which lost 0 bases and 1 base, there was a span of 10 bases. This CDR3 contains 15 residues. CDR1 is SGHTS and CDR2 is YDEGEE in the germline V gene. DNA for the CDR3: TGTGCCAGCAGCTTGGGGGCGAGGGCGAACACTGAAGCTTTCTTT. It specifies CASSLGARANTEAFF.

The rearrangement uses TRBV7-2 and TRBJ2-7; D might be TRBD1 (5 bases). CDR3 size: 13 residues. V was trimmed by 5 bases and J by 5 bases, leaving 13 bases between them. Per the germline V gene, CDR1 is SGHTA and CDR2 is FQGNSA. Here the CDR3 DNA reads TGTGCCAGCAGCCCCAGGACAAGGGACGAGCAGTACTTC. This translates into CASSPRTRDEQYF.

V gene TRBV5-4 combines with J gene TRBJ2-5; D possibly corresponds to TRBD1 (6 bases). The V gene lost 4 bases and the J gene lost 2 bases, with 9 bases spanning the gap. Per germline, CDR1 SGHNT and CDR2 YYREEE (reference sequence). This CDR3 is built from 13 residues. In DNA, the CDR3 is TGTGCCAGCAGCGGGGACATTCAAGAGACCCAGTACTTC. As protein: CASSGDIQETQYF.